This entry concerns a single T cell receptor beta chain. It has no known antigen specificity. Base qualities are not provided; no much larger clone lies one nucleotide away. The donors were included in the validation cohort of approximately 130 subjects, a group kept apart from the roughly 700-subject first cohort. The sample originates from a study of cytomegalovirus exposure and HLA in healthy donors (dated by TCRdb to between 2016 and 2019). Describing the broader study: According to a later analysis, one platform produced both the 120 validation repertoires and the 666 repertoires of the first cohort. The study aimed to test whether signatures of past pathogen exposure could be identified by cataloging public T cell receptors. A separate validation cohort of approximately 120 different subjects was used in addition to the approximately 700-subject first cohort. The study combined high-throughput TCR immunosequencing, statistical association of individual TCRs with disease status, and machine learning to predict cytomegalovirus infection status.

Study-wide findings and limitations: Cytomegalovirus status was reported to be diagnosed by the classifier with high specificity and sensitivity in both the original and validation cohorts. Subsequent analysis determined that TCRs grouped into clusters in the first cohort also showed a tendency toward co-occurrence across the 120 or so validation repertoires, and 85% to 95% of cluster scores exceeded 0. The study listed 164 TCR beta chains as associated with cytomegalovirus. The validation cohort had no HLA typing available for a later analysis, so co-occurrence within that cohort was assessed over all 110 or so repertoires. A few of the identified cytomegalovirus-associated TCR beta chains were confirmed in vitro to be specific for cytomegalovirus antigens. Most TCR sequences were seen in very few donors, while some public TCRs were found in many individuals. It was suggested by the authors that the approach could potentially be generalized to other disease states and immunological phenotypes.

Receptors were amplified or captured by the immunoSEQ multiplex PCR assay. In the paper's pipeline: To diagnose cytomegalovirus status from the catalog of TCR beta chain sequences, a statistical classification framework was built. Held by TCRdb, this immuneACCESS table contains in-frame sequences only and omits some clones. Under half of the omission traces to an unresolved V gene where checked; the cause of the rest is unknown. The DNA gave D and trimming, while V, J and clone size come from that table. In this sample the table shows some 170,000 clones, approximately 86% of which occur a single time. Less than 3.5% of the sample goes to the ten largest clones. The cysteine opens and the phenylalanine closes a CDR3 of 14 amino acids. Kept here is only the CDR3 DNA, which spans 42 bases and is read in frame from base 1. The germline V gene (reference sequence) gives CDR1 as LNHDA and CDR2 as SQIVND. At the junction V is shortened by 4 bases and J by 2 bases, with 10 bases in between.

What was sequenced was PBMCs. The TCR comes from a man in his late teens or twenties in good health and CMV-seropositive. The rearranged chain carries TRBV19 and TRBJ2-3; D gene: possibly TRBD2, on 6 matching bases. The DNA reads TGTGCCAGTAGTAGGGCGGGGAACACAGATACGCAGTATTTT. This translates into CASSRAGNTDTQYF.